This entry lists 28 T cell receptor beta chains sequenced from one sample in a study of blood T cell repertoires in COVID-19. TCRdb's table, derived via immunoSEQ multiplex PCR, lists solely in-frame clones and lacks some. The table includes hundreds of thousands of clones, under 95% detected once. Input material: PBMCs or T cells enriched from blood (not recorded which). These receptors all stem from a woman younger than 30 who had recovered from COVID-19.

The chain is built from TRBV7-8 and TRBJ1-1; D possibly corresponds to TRBD1 (5 bases). In germline, CDR1 is SGHVS, CDR2 FQNEAQ. This CDR3 comprises 14 residues. V lost 2 bases to trimming and J lost 0 bases, with 7 bases between them. The CDR3 loop reads CASSLKQVNTEAFF. The CDR3 DNA sequence: TGTGCCAGCAGCTTAAAACAGGTGAACACTGAAGCTTTCTTT.

A word on this clone: Mismatch with germline at one junction end may stem from a read error. This chain links TRBV27 with TRBJ2-2, with TRBD1 matching over 9 bases. The length of the CDR3 is 13 residues. Germline CDR1 reads MNHEY; CDR2 reads SMNVEV (reference sequence). CDR3 bases: TGTGCCAGCAGTCCGCGGACAGGGGAGGAGTTGTTTTTT. Amino acid sequence: CASSPRTGEELFF.

V is TRBV10-3 and J is TRBJ1-1; D is perhaps TRBD1 (6 bases). The CDR3 contains 13 residues. The V gene lost 6 bases and the J gene lost 1 base, with 9 bases spanning the gap. The germline gives CDR1 ENHRY, CDR2 SYGVKD. CDR3 residues: CAISDRSNTEAFF. The CDR3 DNA is TGTGCCATCAGCGACAGGTCGAACACTGAAGCTTTCTTT.

This clone was detected once. The CDR3, as DNA: TGTGCCAGTAGTGTGATGGACAGCACCTACGAGCAGTACTTC. Protein product: CASSVMDSTYEQYF. The rearrangement joins TRBV19 to TRBJ2-7, with a possible D match to TRBD1 (6 bases). V lost 5 bases and J lost 2, with 13 bases in between. The CDR3 runs 14 residues. Germline CDR1 LNHDA, CDR2 SQIVND (reference sequence).

The rearrangement links TRBV19 to TRBJ1-2; D is perhaps TRBD1 (6 bases). V shed 6 bases and J shed 0 bases, with 11 bases lying between them. CDR1 and CDR2 from the germline V gene are LNHDA and SQIVND (reference sequence). The CDR3 is made up of 14 amino acids. The CDR3 loop reads CASSYRQANYGYTF. CDR3 sequence (DNA): TGTGCCAGTAGCTACAGACAGGCTAACTATGGCTACACCTTC.

The V gene is TRBV28, the J gene TRBJ1-1; tentatively, D is TRBD1 (5 bases). The CDR3 loop spans 13 amino acids. The germline V gene has CDR1 MDHEN and CDR2 SYDVKM. V was clipped by 2 bases and J by 11 bases, with 15 bases between them. This chain's CDR3 is CASSLEQGLTAFF. The CDR3 bases are TGTGCCAGCAGTTTAGAGCAGGGTCTTACGGCTTTCTTT. The full variable domain, with the rest looked up from reference TRBV28 and TRBJ1-1, is DVKVTQSSRYLVKRTGEKVFLECVQDMDHENMFWYRQDPGLGLRLIYFSYDVKMKEKGDIPEGYSVSREKKERFSLILESASTNQTSMYLCASSLEQGLTAFFGQGTRLTVV.

This clone appeared once. The rearrangement uses TRBV5-1 and TRBJ2-3; tentative D call: TRBD2 (5 bases). Germline CDR1 is SGHRS and CDR2 is YFSETQ. Trimming took 0 bases from V and 9 from J, leaving 14 bases between them. The CDR3 is made up of 14 amino acids. Here the CDR3 DNA reads TGCGCCAGCAGCTTGGATGTATCTCCGGGGACGCAGTATTTT. Protein: CASSLDVSPGTQYF.

J is TRBJ1-1 and V is TRBV18, with 9 nucleotides matching TRBD1. CDR3 length equals 14 residues. Trimming at V came to 6 bases and at J to 6 bases, leaving 8 bases not matched to a gene. CDR1 KGHSH and CDR2 LQKENI come from the germline V gene. The CDR3 sequence is CASSPGTGSSEAFF. The CDR3 DNA reads TGTGCCAGCTCTCCCGGGACAGGGAGCTCTGAAGCTTTCTTT.

The J gene is TRBJ2-7, the V gene TRBV27, with D possibly TRBD2 on 6 matching bases. Per the germline V gene, CDR1 is MNHEY and CDR2 is SMNVEV (reference sequence). Trimming pared 0 bases from V and 2 bases from J, leaving 11 bases between. The CDR3 loop spans 15 amino acids. The CDR3 here is CASSLSRDFTYEQYF. In DNA, the CDR3 is TGTGCCAGCAGTTTATCGAGGGACTTCACCTACGAGCAGTACTTC.

The J gene is TRBJ2-7, the V gene TRBV27; a weak D match, TRBD1 (5 bases). V was clipped by 5 bases and J by 0 bases, with 11 bases between them. The CDR3 has 14 amino acids. Germline V CDR1 and CDR2: MNHEY, SMNVEV (reference sequence). CDR3 protein: CASSKQGTSYEQYF. The CDR3 DNA follows: TGTGCCAGCAGTAAGCAGGGTACCTCCTACGAGCAGTACTTC.

The chain links TRBV7-3 to TRBJ2-7; D gene uncertain. Trimming removed 5 bases at V and 3 bases at J, with 5 bases between. The CDR3 spans 11 residues. CDR1 SGHTA and CDR2 FQGTGA come from the germline V gene. The CDR3 sequence: CASSQFYEQYF. Here the CDR3 DNA reads TGTGCCAGCAGCCAATTCTACGAGCAGTACTTC.

The genes are TRBV7-3 and TRBJ2-7; 7 positions match TRBD2. The length of the CDR3 is 15 residues. Germline assignment: CDR1 SGHTA and CDR2 FQGTGA. Trimming cost V 1 base and J 5 bases; bases outside gene matches: 8. For the CDR3, the DNA is TGTGCCAGCAGCTTAAGGGAGGGGCTGAACGACGAGCAGTACTTC. Its protein is CASSLREGLNDEQYF.

The chain employs TRBV5-1 and TRBJ1-5; no clear D gene. V gave up 0 bases and J gave up 4 bases, with 5 bases separating them. The CDR3 consists of 13 residues. In germline, CDR1 is SGHRS, CDR2 YFSETQ. The DNA for the CDR3 is TGCGCCAGCAGCTTGGGGGCGAATCAGCCCCAGCATTTT. It yields the protein CASSLGANQPQHF. The full variable domain, completed using reference TRBV5-1 and TRBJ1-5, is KAGVTQTPRYLIKTRGQQVTLSCSPISGHRSVSWYQQTPGQGLQFLFEYFSETQRNKGNFPGRFSGRQFSNSRSEMNVSTLELGDSALYLCASSLGANQPQHFGDGTRLSIL.

CDR3 region: CASSAALSYGYTF. The DNA for the CDR3 is TGTGCCAGCAGCGCCGCGTTGAGCTATGGCTACACCTTC. The rearrangement joins TRBV9 to TRBJ1-2, with D unresolved. The length of the CDR3 is 13 residues. CDR1 is SGDLS, CDR2 YYNGEE, per germline. Trimming removed 3 bases from V and 4 bases from J, with 10 bases in between. Full variable domain (rest looked up from reference TRBV9 and TRBJ1-2): DSGVTQTPKHLITATGQRVTLRCSPRSGDLSVYWYQQSLDQGLQFLIQYYNGEERAKGNILERFSAQQFPDLHSELNLSSLELGDSALYFCASSAALSYGYTFGSGTRLTVV.

This chain joins TRBV19 and TRBJ2-7; unclear D gene. Per germline, CDR1 LNHDA and CDR2 SQIVND (reference sequence). CDR3 length: 14 residues. With 1 base removed from V and 1 base from J, the gap between germline ends came to 8 bases. In DNA form, the CDR3 reads TGTGCCAGTAGTATAGCCGAGCGATCCTACGAGCAGTACTTC. As protein: CASSIAERSYEQYF.

The chain carries TRBV5-1 and TRBJ2-1; 9 bases match TRBD2. The V segment lost 4 bases and the J segment 5 bases; nucleotides outside the gene matches: 10. CDR1 is SGHRS, CDR2 YFSETQ, per germline. The CDR3 is 16 amino acids. CDR3 residues: CASSPAGLALDNEQFF. The CDR3 DNA reads TGCGCCAGCAGCCCAGCGGGACTAGCACTCGACAATGAGCAGTTCTTC.

This chain connects TRBV5-6 to TRBJ1-2; TRBD1 might be the D (5 bases). The V and J ends lost 5 bases and 8 bases respectively, with 16 bases between them. This CDR3 has 13 amino acids. Germline V gives CDR1 SGHDT, CDR2 YYEEEE. This CDR3 is CASRSSGTRGYTF. Here the CDR3 DNA reads TGTGCCAGCAGGTCGTCGGGGACTCGAGGCTACACCTTC.

The chain has TRBV28 and TRBJ1-3; TRBD1 matches at 7 bases. Germline trimming cut 6 bases from V and 6 bases from J; bases unmatched to any gene: 11. The CDR3 is made up of 15 amino acids. Per germline, CDR1 MDHEN and CDR2 SYDVKM. The CDR3: CASRGTAPFTNTIYF. CDR3 nucleotide sequence: TGTGCCAGCAGAGGGACAGCACCTTTTACAAACACCATATATTTT.

This chain links TRBV5-1 with TRBJ1-3; a possible D gene is TRBD1 (5 bases). This CDR3 has 18 amino acids. Germline CDR1 and CDR2: SGHRS and YFSETQ. Trimming shortened V by 0 bases and J by 0 bases, and 16 bases separated the two germline ends. CDR3 DNA sequence: TGCGCCAGCAGCTTGGCCAAGTCCTCAGGGCTCTCTGGAAACACCATATATTTT. The encoded protein is CASSLAKSSGLSGNTIYF.

The rearrangement links TRBV9 to TRBJ1-2; 7 nucleotides match TRBD1. CDR3 length: 13 residues. Trimming at V came to 6 bases and at J to 1 base, leaving 3 bases not matched to a gene. The germline gives CDR1 SGDLS, CDR2 YYNGEE. CDR3 protein: CASNRQGNYGYTF. The CDR3 region has the DNA TGTGCCAGCAACAGACAGGGTAACTATGGCTACACCTTC.

V is TRBV5-4 and J is TRBJ1-2; 8 nucleotides line up with TRBD1. Germline V CDR1 and CDR2: SGHNT, YYREEE (reference sequence). J lost 2 bases, V lost 0 bases, and 0 bases had no gene match. The CDR3 spans 14 residues. The chain's CDR3 is CASSLGQGNYGYTF. CDR3 in DNA: TGTGCCAGCAGCTTGGGACAGGGGAACTATGGCTACACCTTC.

To note about this clone: The junction departs from the called germline gene at one end, perhaps through a read error. The chain recombines TRBV7-7 with TRBJ1-5; D is perhaps TRBD1 (6 bases). The germline gives CDR1 SSHAT, CDR2 FNYEAQ (reference sequence). The CDR3 is made up of 15 amino acids. CDR3 loop: CASSLGGRGNQPQHF. The CDR3 nucleotides are TGTGCTAGCAGCTTAGGGGGGCGGGGCAATCAGCCCCAGCATTTT.

The chain joins TRBV3-1 (or the pseudogene TRBV3-2) to TRBJ1-1; D is uncertain. This CDR3 is 13 amino acids long. V was pared by 0 bases and J by 10 bases, with 12 bases between. Germline V lookup: CDR1 LGHDT, CDR2 YNNKEL (reference sequence). This chain's CDR3 is CASSQDLRGSAFF. Here the CDR3 DNA reads TGTGCCAGCAGCCAAGATTTGAGAGGATCAGCTTTCTTT.

The rearrangement links TRBV18 to TRBJ1-3, with D hard to call. Germline CDR1 KGHSH, CDR2 LQKENI. With 3 bases removed from V and 2 bases from J, the gap between germline ends came to 8 bases. CDR3 size: 14 residues. This CDR3 is CASSPQITGNTIYF. In DNA form, the CDR3 reads TGTGCCAGCTCACCCCAAATCACTGGAAACACCATATATTTT.

This rearrangement joins TRBV19 to TRBJ1-2, with 12 positions matching TRBD1. The V gene end was trimmed by 10 bases and the J gene end by 6 bases; junction bases not matched to a gene: 6. This CDR3 is 13 amino acids long. Germline CDR1 and CDR2: LNHDA and SQIVND (reference sequence). The chain's CDR3 is CAIGGQGADGYTF. The CDR3 coding sequence is TGTGCCATAGGGGGACAGGGGGCGGATGGCTACACCTTC.

The chain uses TRBV6-1 and TRBJ1-3; D not resolved. V was clipped by 2 bases and J by 0 bases, with 5 bases between them. The CDR3 contains 14 residues. CDR1 is MNHNS, CDR2 SASEGT, per germline. The CDR3 bases are TGTGCCAGCAGTGAAAGCGGCTCTGGAAACACCATATATTTT. As protein: CASSESGSGNTIYF.

J is TRBJ2-1 and V is TRBV28; tentatively, D is TRBD2 (6 bases). Trimming cost V 7 bases and J 10 bases, with 20 bases left between them. The CDR3 length is 14 residues. Germline V gene data show CDR1 as MDHEN and CDR2 as SYDVKM. The CDR3 region is CASIISSGAREQFF. As DNA, the CDR3 is TGTGCCAGCATAATCTCATCGGGAGCAAGGGAGCAGTTCTTC.

The V call is TRBV19, the J call TRBJ2-3, with 11 bases that match TRBD2. The CDR3 has 17 residues. The germline CDR1 and CDR2 sequences are LNHDA and SQIVND (reference sequence). The V and J ends lost 6 bases and 8 bases, in that order; junction bases with no gene match: 16. The CDR3 DNA follows: TGTGCCAGTAGCGACTACCTTAGCGGGGGGGTGGGTGGTACGCAGTATTTT. The encoded protein is CASSDYLSGGVGGTQYF.